This T cell receptor (beta chain) was captured by sequencing in a study of OX40 agonist ivuxolimab in advanced cancers. Looking at the study overall: The patients got ivuxolimab, which is an agonistic anti-OX40 (CD134) antibody. Patient treatment consisted of intravenous ivuxolimab administration every 2 weeks at 0.01 to 10 mg/kg.

Repertoires were generated with immunoSEQ multiplex PCR, while TCRdb's copy carries only in-frame clones and drops some. Of 43,000 or so clones listed, 85% to 90% are singletons. Autoimmune disease history or systemic immunosuppression was exclusionary. Germline V lookup: CDR1 SGHRS, CDR2 YFSETQ. The CDR3 is made up of 13 amino acids. The ends were cut back, 4 bases at V and 0 bases at J, with 8 bases in the middle. This TCR came from an adult with an advanced solid tumor such as melanoma, head and neck, liver or kidney cancer. V gene TRBV5-1 combines with J gene TRBJ2-7; a possible D gene is TRBD1 (6 bases). The starting material was CD4+ or CD8+ T cells sorted from blood, obtained in a trial of the OX40 agonist ivuxolimab. The CDR3 coding sequence is TGCGCCAGCAGCGGGACATCCTCCTACGAGCAGTACTTC. This gives the protein CASSGTSSYEQYF.